The next 19 T cell receptor beta chains were all read from a single sample in a study of monozygotic twins with inflammatory bowel disease. TCRdb reprocessed the 5' RACE reads and keeps a single row for each CDR3 protein, giving no DNA. The table lists nearly 450,000 distinct CDR3 sequences, with roughly 2.3% in the top ten. Sample: blood. The receptors originated from a human donor with ulcerative colitis or Crohn's disease, or a healthy co-twin of an affected twin (not recorded which).

This chain connects TRBV30 to TRBJ2-1; TCRdb calls TRBD1, which cannot be checked without DNA. This CDR3 has 15 amino acids. From germline, CDR1 is GTSNPN and CDR2 SVGIG (reference sequence). CDR3 sequence: CAWRGTGGLYNEQFF.

The V and J genes are TRBV20-1 and TRBJ1-6; TCRdb names TRBD1, which stays unverified in the absence of DNA. The CDR3 is 13 residues long. Germline lookup yields CDR1 DFQATT and CDR2 SNEGSKA (reference sequence). The CDR3 protein is CSAKQGANSPLHF.

The rearrangement links TRBV5-1 to TRBJ2-3; TCRdb reports TRBD2, a call that lacks DNA to check it against. The CDR3 spans 18 residues. Germline CDR1 is SGHRS and CDR2 is YFSETQ. CDR3 protein: CASSYGPSGSRHGDTQYF.

The chain is built from TRBV12-3 or TRBV12-4 and TRBJ1-5; no DNA is available, so the TRBD1 call from TCRdb remains unchecked. This CDR3 comprises 14 residues. Here the CDR3 reads CASTPKNTNQPQHF.

This rearrangement joins TRBV20-1 to TRBJ2-7; there is no DNA to check the TCRdb D call of TRBD2. This CDR3 is 14 amino acids long. CDR1 and CDR2 from the germline V gene are DFQATT and SNEGSKA (reference sequence). Here the CDR3 reads CSALLATASYEQYF.

The V and J genes are TRBV6-2 or TRBV6-3 and TRBJ1-5. The germline V gene has CDR1 MNHEY and CDR2 SVGEGT. This CDR3 comprises 15 residues. CDR3 region: CASSILHYSNQPQHF.

The chain has TRBV12-3 or TRBV12-4 and TRBJ2-1; TCRdb picks TRBD1, but there is no DNA to check that call. This CDR3 contains 14 residues. The CDR3 here is CASTPGSSYNEQFF.

This sequence joins TRBV12-3 or TRBV12-4 and TRBJ1-2; TCRdb's D call of TRBD1 is untestable without DNA. The CDR3 extends over 12 amino acids. The CDR3 protein is CASSFAGAGYTF.

The rearrangement uses TRBV14 and TRBJ2-6. The CDR3 consists of 16 residues. CDR1 and CDR2 from the germline V gene are SGHDN and FVKESK. The CDR3 spells CASSPGSIFGANVLTF.

V gene TRBV7-6 combines with J gene TRBJ2-3; the D gene TCRdb calls, TRBD2, cannot be checked with no DNA. This CDR3 has 16 amino acids. Germline V CDR1 and CDR2: SGHVS, FNYEAQ. CDR3 sequence reads: CASSLGAGIRTDTQYF.

The CDR3 loop reads CSASRTSGSSYNEQFF. The V and J genes are TRBV20-1 and TRBJ2-1; the D call from TCRdb, TRBD2, cannot be confirmed without DNA. Germline V gives CDR1 DFQATT, CDR2 SNEGSKA (reference sequence). CDR3 length equals 16 residues.

The gene calls are TRBV18 and TRBJ1-2; TCRdb proposes TRBD1, but this gene call is untestable without DNA. Germline CDR1 is KGHSH and CDR2 is LQKENI. The CDR3 is 15 amino acids. The CDR3 spells CASSPGQGSTYGYTF.

The chain has TRBV18 and TRBJ2-5; with no DNA, the TCRdb D assignment of TRBD1 cannot be verified. This CDR3 has 15 residues. Per germline, CDR1 KGHSH and CDR2 LQKENI. The CDR3 loop reads CASSPIPASQETQYF. Full variable domain (outside the CDR3, taken from reference TRBV18 and TRBJ2-5): NAGVMQNPRHLVRRRGQEARLRCSPMKGHSHVYWYRQLPEEGLKFMVYLQKENIIDESGMPKERFSAEFPKEGPSILRIQQVVRGDSAAYFCASSPIPASQETQYFGPGTRLLVL.

V and J are TRBV5-6 and TRBJ1-3; the TCRdb D gene call, TRBD1, has no DNA to confirm it. CDR3 length: 16 residues. CDR1 is SGHDT, CDR2 YYEEEE, per germline. The CDR3 region is CASSLDWQGAGNTIYF.

The chain is built from TRBV23-1 and TRBJ2-7. TRBV23-1 carries the ORF label, with uncertain function. The CDR3 sequence is 13 residues long. The CDR3 region is CASSQWVGYEQYF.

The chain links TRBV6-5 to TRBJ2-6. From germline, CDR1 is MNHEY and CDR2 SVGAGI. The CDR3 is 16 amino acids. The CDR3 protein is CASSNLWGFGANVLTF.

Here the CDR3 reads CASSRKRELGSGELFF. The V call is TRBV9, the J call TRBJ2-2; the D call of TRBD2 rests on TCRdb alone, since no DNA is present to check it. The germline V gene encodes CDR1 SGDLS and CDR2 YYNGEE. CDR3 length equals 16 residues.

The chain recombines TRBV30 with TRBJ2-7; TCRdb designates TRBD1, a call that cannot be tested without DNA. The CDR3 sequence is 14 residues long. CDR1 is GTSNPN and CDR2 is SVGIG in the germline V gene (reference sequence). CDR3 amino acids: CAWSGRGWSEEQYF.

This rearrangement joins TRBV25-1 to TRBJ1-1; TCRdb picks TRBD1, but there is no DNA to check that call. Per germline, CDR1 MGHDK and CDR2 SYGVNS. The CDR3 length is 13 residues. The CDR3 region is CASSEIGQVGAFF.